The sequence of this TCR beta chain was determined in a study of beta chain features in type 1 diabetes. About the research overall: Examination of sorted cells across all samples involved over 85,000,000 cells. Study results and limitations: Within each of all four CD4+ subsets, Type 1 diabetes patients had TCRB CDR3s that were moderately but significantly shorter. TCRB repertoires of naive, central memory and Treg cells appeared more similar among patients than among healthy donors.

J was trimmed by 5 bases and V by 7 bases; bases with no gene match: 3. The CDR3 totals 13 residues. The germline V gene encodes CDR1 MDHEN and CDR2 SYDVKM. The sequenced template was cDNA made from the entire isolated RNA. This table comes from immunoSEQ multiplex PCR, and its TCRdb copy is limited to in-frame clones, with some not included. The table has roughly 290,000 clones, approximately 16% seen once. This clone was seen a few times. Its specificity is not known. The receptor was isolated from a young man with type 1 diabetes. The source material was naive CD4+ T cells from blood. The chain joins TRBV28 to TRBJ2-7; 12 bases match TRBD1. CDR3 amino acids: CASTGTGGHEQYF. The CDR3 DNA sequence: TGTGCCAGCACCGGGACAGGGGGCCACGAGCAGTACTTC.